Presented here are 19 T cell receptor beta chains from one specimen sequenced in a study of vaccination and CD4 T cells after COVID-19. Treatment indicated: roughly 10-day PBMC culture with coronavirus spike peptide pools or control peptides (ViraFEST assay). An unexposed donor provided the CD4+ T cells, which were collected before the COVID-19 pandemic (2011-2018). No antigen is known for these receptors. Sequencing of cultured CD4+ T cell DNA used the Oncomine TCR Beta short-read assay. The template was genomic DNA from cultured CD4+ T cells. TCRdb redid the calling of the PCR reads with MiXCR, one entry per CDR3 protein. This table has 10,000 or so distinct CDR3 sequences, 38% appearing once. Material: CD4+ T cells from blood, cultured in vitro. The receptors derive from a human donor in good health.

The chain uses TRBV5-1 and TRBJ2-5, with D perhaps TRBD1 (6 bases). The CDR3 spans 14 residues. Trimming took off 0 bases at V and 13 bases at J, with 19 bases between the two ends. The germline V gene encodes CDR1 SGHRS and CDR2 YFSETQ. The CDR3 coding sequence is TGCGCCAGCAGCTTGGGGGGGCGGTCCTTAAACCCGTACTTC. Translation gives CASSLGGRSLNPYF.

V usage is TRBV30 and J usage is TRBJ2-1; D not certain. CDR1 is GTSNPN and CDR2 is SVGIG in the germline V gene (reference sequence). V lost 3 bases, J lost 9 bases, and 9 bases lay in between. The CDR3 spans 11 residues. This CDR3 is CAWRANGEQFF. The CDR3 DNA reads TGTGCCTGGAGGGCGAATGGTGAGCAGTTCTTC.

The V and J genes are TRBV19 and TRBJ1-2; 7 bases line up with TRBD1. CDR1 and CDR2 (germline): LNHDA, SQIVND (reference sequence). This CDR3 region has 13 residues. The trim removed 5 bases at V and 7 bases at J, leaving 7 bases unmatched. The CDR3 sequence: CASSPGGAGGYTF. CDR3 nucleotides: TGTGCCAGTAGTCCAGGGGGGGCCGGTGGCTACACCTTC.

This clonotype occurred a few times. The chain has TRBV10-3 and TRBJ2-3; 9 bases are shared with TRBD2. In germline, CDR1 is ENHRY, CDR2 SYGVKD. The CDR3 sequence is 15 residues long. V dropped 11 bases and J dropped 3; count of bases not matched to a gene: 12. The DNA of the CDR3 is TGTGCCTCCGGGGCGAGCGGGAGGAGTACAGATACGCAGTATTTT. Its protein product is CASGASGRSTDTQYF.

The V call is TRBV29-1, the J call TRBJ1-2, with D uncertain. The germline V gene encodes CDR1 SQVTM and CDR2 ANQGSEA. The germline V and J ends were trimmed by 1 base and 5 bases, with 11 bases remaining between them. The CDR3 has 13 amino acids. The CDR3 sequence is CSVEVSRPYGYTF. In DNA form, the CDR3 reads TGCAGCGTTGAAGTCTCCAGACCTTATGGCTACACCTTC.

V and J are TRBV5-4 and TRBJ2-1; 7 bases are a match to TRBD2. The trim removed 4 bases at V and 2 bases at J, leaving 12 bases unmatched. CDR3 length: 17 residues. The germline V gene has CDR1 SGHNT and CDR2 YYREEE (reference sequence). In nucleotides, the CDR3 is TGTGCCAGCAGCCGTCGACAGCTGGGAGGGGCCTACAATGAGCAGTTCTTC. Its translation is CASSRRQLGGAYNEQFF.

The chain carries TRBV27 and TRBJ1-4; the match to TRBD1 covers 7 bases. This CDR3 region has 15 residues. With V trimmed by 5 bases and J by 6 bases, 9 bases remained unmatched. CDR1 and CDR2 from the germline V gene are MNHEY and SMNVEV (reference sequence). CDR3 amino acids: CASSNRGGGDEKLFF. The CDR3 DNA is TGTGCCAGCAGTAACCGAGGGGGCGGAGATGAAAAACTGTTTTTT.

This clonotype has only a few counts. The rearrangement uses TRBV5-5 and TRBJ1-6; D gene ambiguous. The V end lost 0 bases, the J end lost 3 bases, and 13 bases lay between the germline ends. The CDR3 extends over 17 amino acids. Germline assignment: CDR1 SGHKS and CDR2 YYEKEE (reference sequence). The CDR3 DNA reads TGTGCCAGCAGCTTGGTTTCCTCCGGGGACTATAATTCACCCCTCCACTTT. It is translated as CASSLVSSGDYNSPLHF. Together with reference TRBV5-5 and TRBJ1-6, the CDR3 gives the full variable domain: DAGVTQSPTHLIKTRGQQVTLRCSPISGHKSVSWYQQVLGQGPQFIFQYYEKEERGRGNFPDRFSARQFPNYSSELNVNALLLGDSALYLCASSLVSSGDYNSPLHFGNGTRLTVT.

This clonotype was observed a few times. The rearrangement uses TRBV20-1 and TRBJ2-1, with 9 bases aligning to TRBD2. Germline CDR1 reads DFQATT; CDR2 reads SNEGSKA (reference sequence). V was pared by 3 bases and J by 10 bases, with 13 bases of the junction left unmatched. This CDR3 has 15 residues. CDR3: CSASLQFSGGEEQFF. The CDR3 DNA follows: TGCAGTGCTAGCCTACAGTTTAGCGGGGGTGAAGAGCAGTTCTTC.

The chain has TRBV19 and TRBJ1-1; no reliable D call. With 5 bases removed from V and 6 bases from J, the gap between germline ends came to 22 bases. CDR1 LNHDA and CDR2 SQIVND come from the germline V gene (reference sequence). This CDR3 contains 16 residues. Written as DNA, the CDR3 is TGTGCCAGTAGTGTTCTACGCCGGGCCCGGGCGGCTGAAGCTTTCTTT. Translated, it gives CASSVLRRARAAEAFF.

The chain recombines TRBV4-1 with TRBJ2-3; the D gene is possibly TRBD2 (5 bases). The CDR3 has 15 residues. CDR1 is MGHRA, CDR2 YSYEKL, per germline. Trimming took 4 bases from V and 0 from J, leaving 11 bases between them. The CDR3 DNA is TGCGCCAGCAGCCCAGGACTGGGGAGCACAGATACGCAGTATTTT. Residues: CASSPGLGSTDTQYF.

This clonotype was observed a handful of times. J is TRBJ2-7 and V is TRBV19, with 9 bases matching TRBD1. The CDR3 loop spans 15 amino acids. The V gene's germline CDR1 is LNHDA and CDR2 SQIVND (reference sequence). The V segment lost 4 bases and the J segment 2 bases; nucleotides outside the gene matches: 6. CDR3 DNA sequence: TGTGCCAGTAGTACCGGACAGGGGCGACCCTACGAGCAGTACTTC. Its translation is CASSTGQGRPYEQYF.

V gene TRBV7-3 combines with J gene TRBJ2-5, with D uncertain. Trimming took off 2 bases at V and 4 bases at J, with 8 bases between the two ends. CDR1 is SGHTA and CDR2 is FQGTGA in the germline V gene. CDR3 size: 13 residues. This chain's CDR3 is CASSLAASETQYF. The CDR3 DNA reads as TGTGCCAGCAGCTTAGCGGCTTCAGAGACCCAGTACTTC. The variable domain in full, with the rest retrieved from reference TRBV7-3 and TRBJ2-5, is GAGVSQTPSNKVTEKGKYVELRCDPISGHTALYWYRQSLGQGPEFLIYFQGTGAADDSGLPNDRFFAVRPEGSVSTLKIQRTERGDSAVYLCASSLAASETQYFGPGTRLLVL.

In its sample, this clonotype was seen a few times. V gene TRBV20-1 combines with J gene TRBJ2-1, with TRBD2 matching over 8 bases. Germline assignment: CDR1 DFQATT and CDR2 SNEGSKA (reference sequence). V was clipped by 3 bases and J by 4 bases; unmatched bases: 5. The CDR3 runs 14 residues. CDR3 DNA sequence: TGCAGTGCTAGTCTAACTAGCGGTTACAATGAGCAGTTCTTC. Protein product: CSASLTSGYNEQFF.

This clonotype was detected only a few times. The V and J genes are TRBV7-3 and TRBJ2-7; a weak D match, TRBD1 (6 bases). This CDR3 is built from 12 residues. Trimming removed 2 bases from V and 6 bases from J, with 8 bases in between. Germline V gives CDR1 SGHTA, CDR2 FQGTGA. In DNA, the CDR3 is TGTGCCAGCAGCTTACAGGGGACCGAGCAGTACTTC. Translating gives CASSLQGTEQYF. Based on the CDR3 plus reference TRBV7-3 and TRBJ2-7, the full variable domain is GAGVSQTPSNKVTEKGKYVELRCDPISGHTALYWYRQSLGQGPEFLIYFQGTGAADDSGLPNDRFFAVRPEGSVSTLKIQRTERGDSAVYLCASSLQGTEQYFGPGTRLTVT.

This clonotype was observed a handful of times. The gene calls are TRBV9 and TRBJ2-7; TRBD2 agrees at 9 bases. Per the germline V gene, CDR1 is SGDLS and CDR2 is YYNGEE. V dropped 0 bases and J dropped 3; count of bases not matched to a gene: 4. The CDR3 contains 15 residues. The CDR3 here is CASSVGLSGGYEQYF. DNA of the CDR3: TGTGCCAGCAGCGTAGGGCTTAGCGGGGGCTACGAGCAGTACTTC.

The DNA of the CDR3 is TGTGCCAGCAGCTTAGGCGGGACTTACTACACCTTC. It translates to CASSLGGTYYTF. V usage is TRBV7-2 and J usage is TRBJ1-2, with TRBD1 as a possible D gene (5 bases). Germline CDR1 and CDR2: SGHTA and FQGNSA. The CDR3 runs 12 residues. The germline V and J ends were trimmed by 1 base and 10 bases, with 10 bases remaining between them.

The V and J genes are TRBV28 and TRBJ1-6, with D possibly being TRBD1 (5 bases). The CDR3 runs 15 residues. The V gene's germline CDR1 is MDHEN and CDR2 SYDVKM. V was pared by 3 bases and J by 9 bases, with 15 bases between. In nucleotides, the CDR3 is TGTGCCAGCAGTTTGGAGTTGGGGCGGGTTTCACCCCTCCACTTT. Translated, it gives CASSLELGRVSPLHF.

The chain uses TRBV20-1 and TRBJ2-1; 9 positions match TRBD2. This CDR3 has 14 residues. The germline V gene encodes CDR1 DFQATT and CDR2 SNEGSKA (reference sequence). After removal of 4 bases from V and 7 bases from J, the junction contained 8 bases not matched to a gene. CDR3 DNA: TGCAGTGCTATATCCGGGACTAGCATTAATGAGCAGTTCTTC. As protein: CSAISGTSINEQFF.